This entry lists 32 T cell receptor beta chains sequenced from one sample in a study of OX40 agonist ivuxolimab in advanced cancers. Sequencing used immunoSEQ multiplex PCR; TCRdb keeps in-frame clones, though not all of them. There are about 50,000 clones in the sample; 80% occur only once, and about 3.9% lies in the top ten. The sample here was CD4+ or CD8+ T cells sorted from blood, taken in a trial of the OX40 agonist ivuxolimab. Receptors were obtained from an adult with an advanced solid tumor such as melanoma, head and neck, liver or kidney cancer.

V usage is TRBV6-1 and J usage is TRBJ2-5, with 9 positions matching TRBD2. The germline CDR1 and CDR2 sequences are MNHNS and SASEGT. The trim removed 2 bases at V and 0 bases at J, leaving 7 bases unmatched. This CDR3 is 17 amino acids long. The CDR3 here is CASSERGTSSYQETQYF. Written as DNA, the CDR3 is TGTGCCAGCAGTGAAAGAGGGACTAGCTCGTACCAAGAGACCCAGTACTTC.

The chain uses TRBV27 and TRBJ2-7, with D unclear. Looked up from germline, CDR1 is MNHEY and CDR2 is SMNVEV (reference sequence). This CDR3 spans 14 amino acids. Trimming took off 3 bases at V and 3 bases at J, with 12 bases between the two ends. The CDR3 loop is CASSFKGSLYEQYF. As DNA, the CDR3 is TGTGCCAGCAGTTTCAAGGGTAGTCTCTACGAGCAGTACTTC.

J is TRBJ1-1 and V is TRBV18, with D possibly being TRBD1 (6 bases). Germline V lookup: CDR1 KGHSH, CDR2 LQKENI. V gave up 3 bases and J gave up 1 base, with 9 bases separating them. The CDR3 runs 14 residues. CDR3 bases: TGTGCCAGCTCACCGACAGGAGCGAACACTGAAGCTTTCTTT. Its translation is CASSPTGANTEAFF. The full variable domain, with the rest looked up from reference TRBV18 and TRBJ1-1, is NAGVMQNPRHLVRRRGQEARLRCSPMKGHSHVYWYRQLPEEGLKFMVYLQKENIIDESGMPKERFSAEFPKEGPSILRIQQVVRGDSAAYFCASSPTGANTEAFFGQGTRLTVV.

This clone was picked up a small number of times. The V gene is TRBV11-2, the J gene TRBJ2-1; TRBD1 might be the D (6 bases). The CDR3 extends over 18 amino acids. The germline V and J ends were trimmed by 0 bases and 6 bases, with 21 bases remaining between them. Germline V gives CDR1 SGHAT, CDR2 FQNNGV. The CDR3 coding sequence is TGTGCCAGCAGCTTAGATAGGGGGAGCGGAGTGGGGTCCAATGAGCAGTTCTTC. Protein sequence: CASSLDRGSGVGSNEQFF.

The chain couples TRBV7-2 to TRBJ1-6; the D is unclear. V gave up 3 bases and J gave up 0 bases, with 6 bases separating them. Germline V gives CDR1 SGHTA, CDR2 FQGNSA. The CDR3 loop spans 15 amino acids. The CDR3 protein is CASSFRSSYNSPLHF. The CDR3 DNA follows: TGTGCCAGCAGCTTCAGGAGCTCCTATAATTCACCCCTCCACTTT.

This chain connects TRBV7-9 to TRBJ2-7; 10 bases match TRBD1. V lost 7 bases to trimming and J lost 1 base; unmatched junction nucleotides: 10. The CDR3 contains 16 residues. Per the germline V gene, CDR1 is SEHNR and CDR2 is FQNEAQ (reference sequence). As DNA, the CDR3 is TGTGCCAGCACCCGAAGACGGGACAGGGGTTCCTACGAGCAGTACTTC. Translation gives CASTRRRDRGSYEQYF.

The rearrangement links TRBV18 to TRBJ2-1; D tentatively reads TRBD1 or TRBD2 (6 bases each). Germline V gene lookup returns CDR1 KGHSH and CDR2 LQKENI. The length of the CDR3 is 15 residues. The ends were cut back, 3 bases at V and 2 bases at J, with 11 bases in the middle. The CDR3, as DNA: TGTGCCAGCTCACCGCTAGGGGGGCCCTACAATGAGCAGTTCTTC. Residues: CASSPLGGPYNEQFF.

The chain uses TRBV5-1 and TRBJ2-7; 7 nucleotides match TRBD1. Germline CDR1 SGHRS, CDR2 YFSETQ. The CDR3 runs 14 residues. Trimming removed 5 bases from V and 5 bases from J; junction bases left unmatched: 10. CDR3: CASSYAGGADEQYF. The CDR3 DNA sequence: TGCGCCAGCAGTTATGCAGGGGGTGCAGACGAGCAGTACTTC. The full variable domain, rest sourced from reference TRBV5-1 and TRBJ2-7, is KAGVTQTPRYLIKTRGQQVTLSCSPISGHRSVSWYQQTPGQGLQFLFEYFSETQRNKGNFPGRFSGRQFSNSRSEMNVSTLELGDSALYLCASSYAGGADEQYFGPGTRLTVT.

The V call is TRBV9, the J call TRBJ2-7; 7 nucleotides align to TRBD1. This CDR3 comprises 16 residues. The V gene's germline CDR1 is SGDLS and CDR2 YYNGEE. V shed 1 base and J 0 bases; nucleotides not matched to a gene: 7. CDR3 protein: CASSVTTGASSYEQYF. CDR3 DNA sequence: TGTGCCAGCAGCGTAACTACAGGGGCGAGCTCCTACGAGCAGTACTTC.

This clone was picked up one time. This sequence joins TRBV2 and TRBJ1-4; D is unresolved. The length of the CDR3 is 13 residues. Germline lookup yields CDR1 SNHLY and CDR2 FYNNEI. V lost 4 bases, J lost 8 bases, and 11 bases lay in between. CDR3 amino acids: CASSARGSEKLFF. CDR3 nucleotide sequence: TGTGCCAGCAGTGCGAGAGGGAGCGAAAAACTGTTTTTT.

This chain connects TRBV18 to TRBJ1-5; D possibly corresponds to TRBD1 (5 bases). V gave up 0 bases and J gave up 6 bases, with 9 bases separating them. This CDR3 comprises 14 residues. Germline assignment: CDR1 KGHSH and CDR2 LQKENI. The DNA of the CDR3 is TGTGCCAGCTCACCACCCACAGGAATTCAGCCCCAGCATTTT. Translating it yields CASSPPTGIQPQHF.

The chain's CDR3 is CASSVGMDPRLNEQYF. CDR3 nucleotides: TGTGCCAGCAGCGTAGGGATGGACCCTAGGCTGAACGAGCAGTACTTC. This chain uses TRBV9 with TRBJ2-7; D gene uncertain. CDR1 is SGDLS and CDR2 is YYNGEE in the germline V gene. Trimming removed 0 bases from V and 5 bases from J, with 18 bases in between. This CDR3 spans 16 amino acids.

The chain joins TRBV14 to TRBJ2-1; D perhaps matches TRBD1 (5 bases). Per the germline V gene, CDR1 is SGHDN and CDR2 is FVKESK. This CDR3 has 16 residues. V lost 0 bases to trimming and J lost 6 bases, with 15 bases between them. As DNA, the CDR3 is TGTGCCAGCAGCCAAGATTTCGGCTATAGGGGCAATGAGCAGTTCTTC. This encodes CASSQDFGYRGNEQFF.

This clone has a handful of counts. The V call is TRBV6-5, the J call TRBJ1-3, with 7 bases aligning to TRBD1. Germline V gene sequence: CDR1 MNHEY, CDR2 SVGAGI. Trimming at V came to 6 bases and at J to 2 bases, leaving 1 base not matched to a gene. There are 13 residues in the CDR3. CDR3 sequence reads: CASRTGTGNTIYF. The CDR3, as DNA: TGTGCCAGCAGGACAGGGACTGGAAACACCATATATTTT.

CDR3 sequence: CASRTGGTETQYF. DNA for the CDR3: TGCGCCAGTAGGACAGGGGGTACGGAGACCCAGTACTTC. This chain connects TRBV5-1 to TRBJ2-5, with 10 bases that match TRBD1. This CDR3 region has 13 residues. Germline V gene lookup returns CDR1 SGHRS and CDR2 YFSETQ. The trim removed 8 bases at V and 5 bases at J, leaving 6 bases unmatched.

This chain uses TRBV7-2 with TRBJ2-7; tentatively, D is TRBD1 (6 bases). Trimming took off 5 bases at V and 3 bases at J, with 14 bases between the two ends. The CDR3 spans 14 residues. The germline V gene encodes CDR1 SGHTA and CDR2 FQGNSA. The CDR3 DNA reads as TGTGCCAGCAGCCCCCAGGGGACCTACTACGAGCAGTACTTC. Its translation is CASSPQGTYYEQYF.

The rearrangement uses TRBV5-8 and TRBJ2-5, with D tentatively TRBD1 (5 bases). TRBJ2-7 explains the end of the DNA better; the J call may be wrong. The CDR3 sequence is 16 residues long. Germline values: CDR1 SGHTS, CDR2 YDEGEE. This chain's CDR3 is CASSQALRAGTYEQYF. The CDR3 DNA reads TGTGCCAGCAGCCAGGCGCTCAGGGCAGGGACCTACGAGCAGTACTTC.

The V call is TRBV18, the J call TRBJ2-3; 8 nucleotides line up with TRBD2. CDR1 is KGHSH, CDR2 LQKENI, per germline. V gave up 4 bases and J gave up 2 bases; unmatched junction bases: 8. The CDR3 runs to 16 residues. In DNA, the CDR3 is TGTGCCAGCTCACTCTTTAGCGGGGCGGCCACAGATACGCAGTATTTT. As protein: CASSLFSGAATDTQYF.

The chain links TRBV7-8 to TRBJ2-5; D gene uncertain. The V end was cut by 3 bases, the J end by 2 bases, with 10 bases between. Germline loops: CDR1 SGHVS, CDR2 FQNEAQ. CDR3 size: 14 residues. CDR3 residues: CASSFPSGQETQYF. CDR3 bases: TGTGCCAGCAGCTTTCCATCAGGACAAGAGACCCAGTACTTC.

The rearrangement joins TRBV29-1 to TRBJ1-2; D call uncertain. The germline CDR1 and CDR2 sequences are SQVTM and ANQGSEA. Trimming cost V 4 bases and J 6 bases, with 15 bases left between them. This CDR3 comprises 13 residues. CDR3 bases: TGCAGCGTTGTCCGGCAGGAAGGAAATGGCTACACCTTC. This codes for CSVVRQEGNGYTF.

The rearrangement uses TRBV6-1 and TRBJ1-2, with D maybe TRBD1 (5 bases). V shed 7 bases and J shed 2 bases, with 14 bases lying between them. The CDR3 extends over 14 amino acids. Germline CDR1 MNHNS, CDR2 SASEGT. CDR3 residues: CASIEGNRNYGYTF. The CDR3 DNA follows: TGTGCCAGCATCGAGGGGAACAGGAACTATGGCTACACCTTC.

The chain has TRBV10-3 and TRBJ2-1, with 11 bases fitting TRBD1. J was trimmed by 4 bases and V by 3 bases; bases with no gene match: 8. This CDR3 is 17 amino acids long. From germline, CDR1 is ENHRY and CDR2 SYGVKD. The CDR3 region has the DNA TGTGCCATCAGTGAAGGTGGTGGACAGGGGGCTTACAATGAGCAGTTCTTC. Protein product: CAISEGGGQGAYNEQFF.

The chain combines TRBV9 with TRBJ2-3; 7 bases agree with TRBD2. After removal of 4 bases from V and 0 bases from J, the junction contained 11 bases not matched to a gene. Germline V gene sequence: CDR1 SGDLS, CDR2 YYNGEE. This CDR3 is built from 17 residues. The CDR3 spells CASSPSVVGGSTDTQYF. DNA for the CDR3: TGTGCCAGCAGCCCATCCGTCGTGGGGGGGAGCACAGATACGCAGTATTTT. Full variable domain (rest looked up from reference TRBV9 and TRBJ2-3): DSGVTQTPKHLITATGQRVTLRCSPRSGDLSVYWYQQSLDQGLQFLIQYYNGEERAKGNILERFSAQQFPDLHSELNLSSLELGDSALYFCASSPSVVGGSTDTQYFGPGTRLTVL.

DNA of the CDR3: TGTGCCAGCAGTTACAGCTCAGGGACGGATGGCTACACCTTC. Encoded protein: CASSYSSGTDGYTF. The chain employs TRBV6-5 and TRBJ1-2; TRBD1 might be the D (5 bases). CDR1 is MNHEY and CDR2 is SVGAGI in the germline V gene. This CDR3 spans 14 amino acids. V was clipped by 2 bases and J by 6 bases, with 13 bases between them.

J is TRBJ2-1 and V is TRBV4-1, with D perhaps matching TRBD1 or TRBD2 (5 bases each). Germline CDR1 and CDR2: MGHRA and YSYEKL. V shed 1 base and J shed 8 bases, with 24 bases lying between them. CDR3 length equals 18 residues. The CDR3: CASSQGPPTGTPRDEQFF. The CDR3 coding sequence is TGCGCCAGCAGCCAAGGACCGCCAACCGGGACCCCCCGCGATGAGCAGTTCTTC.

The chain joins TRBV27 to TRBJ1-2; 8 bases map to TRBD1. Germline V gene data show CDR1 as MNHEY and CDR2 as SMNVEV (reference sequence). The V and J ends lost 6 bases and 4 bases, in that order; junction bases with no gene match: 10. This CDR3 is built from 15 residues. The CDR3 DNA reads TGTGCCAGCAGGACAGGGGCCTCCGGATTCTATGGCTACACCTTC. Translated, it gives CASRTGASGFYGYTF.

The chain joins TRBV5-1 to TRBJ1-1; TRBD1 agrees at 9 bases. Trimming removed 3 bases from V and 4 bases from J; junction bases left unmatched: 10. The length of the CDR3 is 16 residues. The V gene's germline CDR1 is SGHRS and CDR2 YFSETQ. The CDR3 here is CASSSTSGTGTTEAFF. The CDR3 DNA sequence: TGCGCCAGCAGCTCCACCTCCGGGACAGGGACCACTGAAGCTTTCTTT.

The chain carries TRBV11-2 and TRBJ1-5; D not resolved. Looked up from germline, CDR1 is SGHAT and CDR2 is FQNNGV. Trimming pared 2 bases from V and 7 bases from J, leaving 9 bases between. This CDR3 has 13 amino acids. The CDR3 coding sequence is TGTGCCAGCAGCTTAACAGTGGAGCAGCCCCAGCATTTT. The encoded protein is CASSLTVEQPQHF.

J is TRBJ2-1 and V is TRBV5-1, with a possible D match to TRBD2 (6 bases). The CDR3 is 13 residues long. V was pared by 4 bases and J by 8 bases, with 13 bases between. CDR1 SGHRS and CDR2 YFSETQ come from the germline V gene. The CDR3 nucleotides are TGCGCCAGCAGCCTGGGACTCCGCGATGAGCAGTTCTTC. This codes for CASSLGLRDEQFF.

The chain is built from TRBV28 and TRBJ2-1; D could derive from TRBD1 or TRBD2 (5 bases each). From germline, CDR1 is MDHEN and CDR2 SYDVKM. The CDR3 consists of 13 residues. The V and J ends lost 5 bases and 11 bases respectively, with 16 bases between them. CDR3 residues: CASSPAEGHKQFF. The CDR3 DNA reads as TGTGCCAGCAGTCCCGCTGAGGGGCATAAGCAGTTCTTC.

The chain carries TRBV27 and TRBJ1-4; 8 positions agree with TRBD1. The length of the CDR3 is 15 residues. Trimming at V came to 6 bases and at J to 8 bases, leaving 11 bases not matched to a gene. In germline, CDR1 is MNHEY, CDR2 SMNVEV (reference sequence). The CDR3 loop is CASSPRTGIGEKLFF. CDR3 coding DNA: TGTGCCAGCAGCCCAAGGACAGGGATAGGGGAAAAACTGTTTTTT.

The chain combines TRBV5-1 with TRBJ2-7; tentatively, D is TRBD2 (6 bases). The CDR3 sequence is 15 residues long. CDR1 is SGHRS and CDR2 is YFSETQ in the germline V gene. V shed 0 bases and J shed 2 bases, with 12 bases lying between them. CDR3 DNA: TGCGCCAGCAGCTTGGGGGCGGGGCGGACCTACGAGCAGTACTTC. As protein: CASSLGAGRTYEQYF.